The sequence of this T cell receptor beta chain was determined in a study of immune aging and cytomegalovirus after organ transplant. Study information: Each transplant recipient got three-drug immunosuppression: prednisone, tacrolimus, mycophenolate.

Cells were captured in microwells, and libraries were made with BD Rhapsody targeted mRNA and AbSeq chemistry. TCRdb used MiXCR to reprocess the single-cell sequencing reads, holding one entry per CDR3 protein. Of more than 20,000 distinct CDR3 sequences in the sample, about a third were seen once. The CDR3 covers 14 residues. V was clipped by 3 bases and J by 6 bases, with 12 bases between them. Germline CDR1 is KGHSH and CDR2 is LQKENI. About this clonotype: Its antigen is not known.

Time point indicated: five sample-tagged time points from pre-transplant (day -1) to day 368 post-transplant, pooled. The sequence was obtained from a female donor who had a heart transplant and CMV viremia. The gene calls are TRBV18 and TRBJ1-5, with D maybe TRBD1 (6 bases). This specimen consisted of CMV peptide-activated CD4+ and CD8+ T cells sorted from blood, obtained at five time points, pooled. This sample's subset: sorted CD8+CD137+ and CD4+CD154+ T cells after 11 to 12 h CMV IE-1 peptide stimulation. CDR3 region: CASSPEGGFQPQHF. As DNA, the CDR3 is TGTGCCAGCTCACCTGAGGGGGGATTTCAGCCCCAGCATTTT.